This T cell receptor (beta chain) was documented in a study of early T cells in non-severe SARS-CoV-2 infection. Overall study context: Sequencing of unsorted whole blood was done on bulk RNA, leaving chains unpaired.

This clonotype showed up many times. What it recognizes is unknown. Broader study findings: In VDJdb matching, anti-spike CD8 responses were favored while private and CD4 specificities went missing.

Trimming left V 5 bases short and J 3 bases short, with 24 bases between. CDR1 is SGDLS, CDR2 YYNGEE, per germline. The CDR3 covers 17 residues. Each cDNA molecule carried a unique molecular identifier. Each CDR3 protein gets one entry after TCRdb re-called the 5' RACE reads with MiXCR. The data hold more than 35,000 distinct CDR3 sequences, with roughly 4.8% observed a single time. Sequencing input: whole blood. The chain carries TRBV9 and TRBJ2-7; a weak D match, TRBD1 (6 bases). This receptor was taken from an adult who was a healthcare worker with PCR-confirmed SARS-CoV-2 infection or an uninfected control (not recorded which). CDR3 sequence: CASRRLAGDKFIYEQYF. CDR3 nucleotides: TGTGCCAGCAGGAGACTGGCAGGGGATAAGTTTATCTACGAGCAGTACTTC.